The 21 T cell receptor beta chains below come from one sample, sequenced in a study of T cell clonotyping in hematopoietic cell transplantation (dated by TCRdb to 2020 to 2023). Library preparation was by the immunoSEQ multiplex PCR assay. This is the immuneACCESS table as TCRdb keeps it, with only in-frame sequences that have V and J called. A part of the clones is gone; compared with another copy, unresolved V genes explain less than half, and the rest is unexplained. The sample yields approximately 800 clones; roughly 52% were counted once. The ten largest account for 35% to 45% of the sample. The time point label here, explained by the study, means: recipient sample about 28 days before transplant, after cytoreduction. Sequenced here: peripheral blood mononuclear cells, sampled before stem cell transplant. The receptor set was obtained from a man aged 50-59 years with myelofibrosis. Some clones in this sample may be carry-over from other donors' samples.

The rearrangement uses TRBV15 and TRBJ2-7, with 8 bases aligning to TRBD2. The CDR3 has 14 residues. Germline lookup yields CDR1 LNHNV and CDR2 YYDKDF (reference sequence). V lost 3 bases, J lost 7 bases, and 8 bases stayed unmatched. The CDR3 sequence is CATSSGAGEGEQYF. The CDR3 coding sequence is TGTGCCACCAGCAGTGGAGCGGGAGAGGGTGAGCAGTACTTC.

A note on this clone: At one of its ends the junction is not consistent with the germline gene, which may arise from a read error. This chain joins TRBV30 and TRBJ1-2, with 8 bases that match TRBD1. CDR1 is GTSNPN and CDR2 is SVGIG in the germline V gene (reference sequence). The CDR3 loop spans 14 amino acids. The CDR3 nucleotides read TGTGCCTGGAGGAAGGGGGAGACAGGGGTTCAGCCGGCCTTC. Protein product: CAWRKGETGVQPAF.

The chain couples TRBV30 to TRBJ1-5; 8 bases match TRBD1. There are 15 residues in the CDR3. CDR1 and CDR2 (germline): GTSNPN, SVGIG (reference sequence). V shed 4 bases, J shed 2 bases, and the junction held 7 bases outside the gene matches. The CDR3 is CAWTSGGLGNQPQHF. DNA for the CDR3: TGTGCCTGGACCTCAGGGGGCTTGGGCAATCAGCCCCAGCATTTT.

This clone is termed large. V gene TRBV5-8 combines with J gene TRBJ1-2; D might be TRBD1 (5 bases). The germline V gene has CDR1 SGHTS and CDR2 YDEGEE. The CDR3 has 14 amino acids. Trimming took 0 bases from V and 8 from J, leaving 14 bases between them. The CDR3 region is CASSLGGLRVGYTF. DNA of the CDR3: TGTGCCAGCAGCTTGGGGGGCCTGAGGGTCGGCTACACCTTC.

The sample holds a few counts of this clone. The CDR3 region has the DNA TGTGCCTGGAGCCCAACGGGACGGCGGCTTTACCCCCAGCATTTT. This translates into CAWSPTGRRLYPQHF. The chain combines TRBV30 with TRBJ1-5, with D maybe TRBD1 (5 bases). V was shortened by 3 bases and J by 10 bases, with 22 bases between the two germline ends. This CDR3 has 15 residues. From germline, CDR1 is GTSNPN and CDR2 SVGIG (reference sequence).

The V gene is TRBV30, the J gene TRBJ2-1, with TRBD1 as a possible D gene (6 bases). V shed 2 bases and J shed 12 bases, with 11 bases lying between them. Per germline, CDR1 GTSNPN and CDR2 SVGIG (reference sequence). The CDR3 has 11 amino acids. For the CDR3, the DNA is TGTGCCTGGAGTACCCAGGGGACGCAGTTCTTC. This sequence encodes CAWSTQGTQFF.

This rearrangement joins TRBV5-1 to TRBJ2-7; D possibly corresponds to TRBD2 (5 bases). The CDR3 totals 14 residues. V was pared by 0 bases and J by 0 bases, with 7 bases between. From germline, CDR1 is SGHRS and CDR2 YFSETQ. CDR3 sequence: CASSLVGSSYEQYF. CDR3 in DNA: TGCGCCAGCAGCTTGGTGGGGAGCTCCTACGAGCAGTACTTC. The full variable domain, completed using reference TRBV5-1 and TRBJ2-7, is KAGVTQTPRYLIKTRGQQVTLSCSPISGHRSVSWYQQTPGQGLQFLFEYFSETQRNKGNFPGRFSGRQFSNSRSEMNVSTLELGDSALYLCASSLVGSSYEQYFGPGTRLTVT.

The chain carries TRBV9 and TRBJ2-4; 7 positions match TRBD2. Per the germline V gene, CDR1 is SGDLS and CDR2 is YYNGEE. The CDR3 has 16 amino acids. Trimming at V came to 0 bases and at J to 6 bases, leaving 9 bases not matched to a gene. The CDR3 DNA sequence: TGTGCCAGCAGCGTAGGGGGTAGCGGGCATCCAAACATTCAGTACTTC. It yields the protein CASSVGGSGHPNIQYF.

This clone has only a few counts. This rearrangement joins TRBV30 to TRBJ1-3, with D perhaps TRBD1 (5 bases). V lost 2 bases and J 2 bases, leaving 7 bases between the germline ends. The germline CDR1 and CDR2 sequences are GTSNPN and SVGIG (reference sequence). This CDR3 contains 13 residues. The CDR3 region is CAWSRGAGNTIYF. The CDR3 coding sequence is TGTGCCTGGAGTCGGGGGGCTGGAAACACCATATATTTT.

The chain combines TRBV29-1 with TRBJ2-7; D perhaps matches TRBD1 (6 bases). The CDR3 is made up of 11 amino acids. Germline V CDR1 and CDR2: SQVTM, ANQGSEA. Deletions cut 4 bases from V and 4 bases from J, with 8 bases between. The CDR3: CSVVRGYEQYF. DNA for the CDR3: TGCAGCGTTGTCAGGGGATACGAGCAGTACTTC.

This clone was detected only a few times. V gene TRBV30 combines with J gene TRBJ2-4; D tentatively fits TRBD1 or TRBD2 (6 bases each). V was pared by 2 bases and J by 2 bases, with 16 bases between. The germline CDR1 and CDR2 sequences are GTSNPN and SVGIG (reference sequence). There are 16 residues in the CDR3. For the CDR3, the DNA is TGTGCCTGGAGTCAGGACAGCGGGCCGCCCAAAAACATTCAGTACTTC. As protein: CAWSQDSGPPKNIQYF.

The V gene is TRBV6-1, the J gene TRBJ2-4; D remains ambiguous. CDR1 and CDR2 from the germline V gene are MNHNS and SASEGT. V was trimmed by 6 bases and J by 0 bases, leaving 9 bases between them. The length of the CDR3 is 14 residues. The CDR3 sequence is CASRATVAKNIQYF. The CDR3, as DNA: TGTGCCAGCAGAGCGACTGTAGCCAAAAACATTCAGTACTTC.

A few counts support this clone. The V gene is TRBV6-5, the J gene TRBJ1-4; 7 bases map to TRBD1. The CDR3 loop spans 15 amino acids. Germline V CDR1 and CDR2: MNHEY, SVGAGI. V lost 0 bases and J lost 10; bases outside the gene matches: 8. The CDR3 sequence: CASSYSWQGEVKLFF. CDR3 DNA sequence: TGTGCCAGCAGTTACTCGTGGCAGGGGGAGGTAAAACTGTTTTTT.

CDR3 sequence: CASSDNHFVRETQYF. DNA of the CDR3: TGTGCCAGCAGCGATAACCACTTCGTGCGGGAGACCCAGTACTTC. This chain uses TRBV6-1 with TRBJ2-5; no clear D. V was pared by 6 bases and J by 5 bases, with 19 bases between. CDR3 size: 15 residues. Germline CDR1 MNHNS, CDR2 SASEGT.

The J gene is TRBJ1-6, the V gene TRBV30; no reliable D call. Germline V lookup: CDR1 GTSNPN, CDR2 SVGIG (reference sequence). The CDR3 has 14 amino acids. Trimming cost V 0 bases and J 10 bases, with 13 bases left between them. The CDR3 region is CAWSVVASGSPLHF. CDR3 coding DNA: TGTGCCTGGAGTGTCGTCGCGTCCGGATCACCCCTCCACTTT. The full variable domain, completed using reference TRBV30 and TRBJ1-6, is SQTIHQWPATLVQPVGSPLSLECTVEGTSNPNLYWYRQAAGRGLQLLFYSVGIGQISSEVPQNLSASRPQDRQFILSSKKLLLSDSGFYLCAWSVVASGSPLHFGNGTRLTVT.

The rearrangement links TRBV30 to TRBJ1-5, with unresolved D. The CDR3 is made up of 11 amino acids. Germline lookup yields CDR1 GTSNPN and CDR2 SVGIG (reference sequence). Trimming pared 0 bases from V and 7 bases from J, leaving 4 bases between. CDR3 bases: TGTGCCTGGAGTGTAGGGCAGCCCCAGCATTTT. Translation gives CAWSVGQPQHF.

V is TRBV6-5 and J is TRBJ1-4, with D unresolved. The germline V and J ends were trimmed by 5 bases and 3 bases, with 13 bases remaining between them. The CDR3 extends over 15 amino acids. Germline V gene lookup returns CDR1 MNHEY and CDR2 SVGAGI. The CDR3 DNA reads TGTGCCAGCAGTGCGGACGGTGCGGCTAATGAAAAACTGTTTTTT. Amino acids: CASSADGAANEKLFF.

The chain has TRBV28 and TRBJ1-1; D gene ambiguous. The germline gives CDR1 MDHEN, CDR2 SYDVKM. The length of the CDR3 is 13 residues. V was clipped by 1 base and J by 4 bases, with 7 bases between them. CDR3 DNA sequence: TGTGCCAGCAGTTTATCCGAGTCCACTGAAGCTTTCTTT. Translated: CASSLSESTEAFF.

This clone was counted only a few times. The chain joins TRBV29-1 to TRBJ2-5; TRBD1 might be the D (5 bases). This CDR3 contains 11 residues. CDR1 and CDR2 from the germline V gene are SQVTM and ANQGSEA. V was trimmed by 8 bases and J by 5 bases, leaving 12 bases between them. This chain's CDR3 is CSPKSGETQYF. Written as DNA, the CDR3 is TGCAGCCCCAAGTCAGGGGAGACCCAGTACTTC.

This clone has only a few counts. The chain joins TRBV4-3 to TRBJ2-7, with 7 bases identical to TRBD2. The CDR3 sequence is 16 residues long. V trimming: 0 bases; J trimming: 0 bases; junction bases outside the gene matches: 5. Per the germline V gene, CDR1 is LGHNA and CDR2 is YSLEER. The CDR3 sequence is CASSQELALYSYEQYF. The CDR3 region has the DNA TGCGCCAGCAGCCAAGAACTAGCGCTCTACTCCTACGAGCAGTACTTC.

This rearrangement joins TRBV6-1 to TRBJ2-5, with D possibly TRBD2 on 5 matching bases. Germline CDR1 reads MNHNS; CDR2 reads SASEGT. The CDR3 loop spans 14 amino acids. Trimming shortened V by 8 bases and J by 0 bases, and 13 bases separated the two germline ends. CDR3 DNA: TGTGCCAGCCTAAGGCGGGCTTACCAAGAGACCCAGTACTTC. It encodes CASLRRAYQETQYF.